A selection of T cell receptor beta chains follows, all from one sample in a study of blood T cell repertoires in COVID-19. The assay was immunoSEQ multiplex PCR, and TCRdb's table has in-frame clones only and misses some. The sample records a few hundred thousand clones, about nine tenths being singletons. Sequenced material: peripheral blood. These receptors all come from a woman in her 30s who had recovered from COVID-19. The CDR3 runs from the conserved cysteine through the conserved F or W. D genes are given only for firm matches. Clone size, where shown, is once, few, many, or a class for clones that have expanded.

D	size	V	J	CDR3	DNA
TRBD1	few	TRBV28	TRBJ1-1	CATRGRAEAFF	TGTGCCACTAGGGGGCGGGCTGAAGCTTTCTTT
TRBD1	.	TRBV28	TRBJ2-5	CASSLPSPVYSTGDAETQYF	TGTGCCAGCAGTCTCCCCTCCCCTGTTTATTCGACAGGGGATGCGGAGACCCAGTACTTC
.	.	TRBV11-2	TRBJ1-2	CASSLGRAEGYTF	TGTGCCAGCAGCTTAGGCAGGGCAGAAGGCTACACCTTC
.	.	TRBV12-3/TRBV12-4	TRBJ1-2	CASSLRTNYGYTF	TGTGCCAGCAGTTTGAGGACTAACTATGGCTACACCTTC
TRBD1	.	TRBV6-1	TRBJ1-2	CASSEGDRAYGYTF	TGTGCCAGCAGTGAAGGGGACAGGGCCTATGGCTACACCTTC
.	once	TRBV6-5	TRBJ1-2	CASSPTRDTIGGYTF	TGTGCCAGCAGCCCAACCCGGGATACTATTGGTGGCTACACCTTC
TRBD1	.	TRBV10-3	TRBJ1-1	CAIREQGAGRTEAFF	TGTGCCATCAGGGAACAGGGGGCGGGAAGGACTGAAGCTTTCTTT
.	.	TRBV28	TRBJ1-2	CASSLGRTKDGYTF	TGTGCCAGCAGTTTGGGTAGGACTAAGGATGGCTACACCTTC
.	.	TRBV5-4	TRBJ1-2	CASSQTNYGYTF	TGTGCCAGCAGCCAAACAAACTATGGCTACACCTTC
.	.	TRBV12-3/TRBV12-4	TRBJ2-7	CARTSPIFYEQYF	TGTGCCCGCACTAGCCCCATTTTTTACGAGCAGTACTTC
TRBD1	.	TRBV28	TRBJ1-5	CASSFAGGYQPQHF	TGTGCCAGCAGTTTCGCAGGGGGCTATCAGCCCCAGCATTTT
.	.	TRBV9	TRBJ2-5	CASSVVGQGKETQYF	TGTGCCAGCAGCGTAGTTGGGCAGGGAAAAGAGACCCAGTACTTC
TRBD1	.	TRBV7-2	TRBJ1-2	CASSPQTGTPYGYTF	TGTGCCAGCAGCCCGCAGACAGGGACCCCCTATGGCTACACCTTC
TRBD1	.	TRBV28	TRBJ1-2	CASSHGQGRDYTF	TGTGCCAGCAGTCACGGACAGGGACGGGACTACACCTTC
TRBD1	.	TRBV11-2	TRBJ2-5	CASSYRTGEAQYF	TGTGCCAGCAGCTACAGGACAGGGGAGGCCCAGTACTTC
.	.	TRBV6-5	TRBJ1-5	CASSSQNGGLQPQHF	TGTGCCAGCAGTTCCCAGAACGGGGGACTTCAGCCCCAGCATTTT
TRBD2	once	TRBV7-6	TRBJ2-5	CASSFGEGRAETQYF	TGTGCCAGCAGCTTTGGGGAGGGTCGGGCGGAGACCCAGTACTTC
.	many	TRBV7-9	TRBJ2-7	CASSPQTSPYEQYF	TGTGCCAGCAGCCCGCAGACAAGCCCCTACGAGCAGTACTTC
.	.	TRBV6-5	TRBJ1-2	CASSYSTGGYGYTF	TGTGCCAGCAGTTACTCGACCGGGGGCTATGGCTACACCTTC
.	.	TRBV10-3	TRBJ1-1	CAITETRMNTEAFF	TGTGCCATCACCGAGACACGGATGAACACTGAAGCTTTCTTT
.	.	TRBV11-2	TRBJ2-6	CASSFLIAASGANVLTF	TGTGCCAGCAGCTTTCTCATCGCGGCTTCTGGGGCCAACGTCCTGACTTTC
.	.	TRBV5-6	TRBJ1-5	CASSAAGNQPQHF	TGTGCCAGCAGCGCGGCAGGGAACCAGCCCCAGCATTTT
TRBD1	.	TRBV7-9	TRBJ2-2	CASSFTGTGTGELFF	TGTGCCAGCAGCTTCACCGGGACAGGCACCGGGGAGCTGTTTTTT
TRBD1	few	TRBV27	TRBJ1-1	CASSSVGDRLNTEAFF	TGTGCCAGCAGTAGCGTCGGGGACAGACTGAACACTGAAGCTTTCTTT
.	.	TRBV11-3	TRBJ1-1	CASSLSLGSTEAFF	TGTGCCAGCAGCTTAAGTCTAGGGAGCACTGAAGCTTTCTTT
.	few	TRBV5-4	TRBJ2-5	CASSLSKGDWETQYF	TGTGCCAGCAGCTTGTCTAAGGGGGATTGGGAGACCCAGTACTTC
.	.	TRBV9	TRBJ1-1	CASSAQLGLGGTEAFF	TGTGCCAGCAGCGCGCAGCTGGGACTTGGGGGCACTGAAGCTTTCTTT
TRBD2	.	TRBV30	TRBJ2-5	CVAGRRTSGGAGETQYF	TGTGTGGCTGGACGGAGGACTAGCGGGGGGGCTGGAGAGACCCAGTACTTC
TRBD1	.	TRBV19	TRBJ2-7	CASRSGTGSSYEQYF	TGTGCCAGTAGGTCCGGGACAGGAAGCTCCTACGAGCAGTACTTC
.	.	TRBV19	TRBJ1-1	CASSIVPLTNRAFF	TGTGCCAGTAGTATCGTTCCTCTAACCAACAGGGCTTTCTTT